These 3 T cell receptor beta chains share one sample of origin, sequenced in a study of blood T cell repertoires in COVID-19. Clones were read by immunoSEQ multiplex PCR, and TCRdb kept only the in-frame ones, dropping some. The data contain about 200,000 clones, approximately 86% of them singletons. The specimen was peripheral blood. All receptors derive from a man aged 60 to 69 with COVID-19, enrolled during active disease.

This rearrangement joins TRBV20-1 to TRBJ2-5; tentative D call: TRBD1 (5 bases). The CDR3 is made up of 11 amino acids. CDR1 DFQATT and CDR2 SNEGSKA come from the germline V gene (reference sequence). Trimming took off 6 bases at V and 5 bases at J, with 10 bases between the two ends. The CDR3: CSAVKGETQYF. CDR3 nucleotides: TGCAGTGCGGTGAAGGGGGAGACCCAGTACTTC.

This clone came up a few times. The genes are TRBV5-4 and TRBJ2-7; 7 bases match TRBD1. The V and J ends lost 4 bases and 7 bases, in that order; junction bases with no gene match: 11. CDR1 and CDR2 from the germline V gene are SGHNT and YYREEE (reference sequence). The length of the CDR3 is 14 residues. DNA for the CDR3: TGTGCCAGCAGCGCGCCACCGACAGGGTCGGAGCAGTACTTC. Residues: CASSAPPTGSEQYF. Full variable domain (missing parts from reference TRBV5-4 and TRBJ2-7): ETGVTQSPTHLIKTRGQQVTLRCSSQSGHNTVSWYQQALGQGPQFIFQYYREEENGRGNFPPRFSGLQFPNYSSELNVNALELDDSALYLCASSAPPTGSEQYFGPGTRLTVT.

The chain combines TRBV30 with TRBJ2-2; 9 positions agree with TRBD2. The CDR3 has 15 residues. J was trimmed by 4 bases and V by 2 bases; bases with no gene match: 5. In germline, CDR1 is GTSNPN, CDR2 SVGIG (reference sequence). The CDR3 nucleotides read TGTGCCTGGAGTCGGCTAGCGGGGATCACCGGGGAGCTGTTTTTT. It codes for CAWSRLAGITGELFF.